A selection of T cell receptor beta chains follows, all from one sample in a study of T cell changes during pregnancy in multiple sclerosis. Measured with immunoSEQ multiplex PCR; TCRdb has only the in-frame clones, and not every one. The sample has tens of thousands of clones; roughly 90% are singletons. The material sequenced was CD4+ T cells from peripheral blood mononuclear cells, taken after pregnancy. The source of these receptors is a female donor in good health, enrolled as a control in a pregnancy study. CDR3s include the opening cysteine and the closing phenylalanine or tryptophan. A D gene is named only where the DNA matches it firmly. Size is omitted from some rows. Given values are once, few, many or a class for expanded clones.

clone_size j_call d_call v_call cdr3_length cdr3_nt cdr3_aa
NA TRBJ1-4 TRBD1 TRBV7-2 15 TGTGCCAGCAGCCCACAGGGGACGGATAGTGCAAAACTGTTTTTT CASSPQGTDSAKLFF
NA TRBJ2-1 NA TRBV6-5 13 TGTGCCAGCGTACCGGGACACAGCAATGAGCAGTTCTTC CASVPGHSNEQFF
NA TRBJ2-3 TRBD1 TRBV7-8 16 TGTGCCAGCATCCGACAGGGGGCGGTAAACACAGATACGCAGTATTTT CASIRQGAVNTDTQYF
NA TRBJ2-1 NA TRBV7-2 13 TGTGCCAGCAGCTTTAAGGGGGGGAATGAGCAGTTCTTC CASSFKGGNEQFF
NA TRBJ1-1 NA TRBV27 14 TGTGCCAGCAGCACGAACAGGGCCCCTCTTGAGGCTTTCTTT CASSTNRAPLEAFF
NA TRBJ2-2 TRBD2 TRBV5-1 14 TGCGCCAGCAGCCCGACTAGCGGCACCGGGGAGCTGTTTTTT CASSPTSGTGELFF
NA TRBJ1-6 NA TRBV14 13 TGTGCCAGCAGCCTGACGGGTAATTCACCCCTCCACTTT CASSLTGNSPLHF
NA TRBJ2-7 TRBD1 TRBV7-2 16 TGTGCCAGCAGCCTCGTACAGGGGCTCAGCTCCTACGAGCAGTACTTC CASSLVQGLSSYEQYF
NA TRBJ2-3 TRBD2 TRBV30 15 TGTGCCTGGAGTGTAAGTCTAGCGGGGACAGATACGCAGTATTTT CAWSVSLAGTDTQYF
NA TRBJ2-7 NA TRBV6-5 14 TGTGCCAGCAGTTCGACAGCGAGCTCCTACGAGCAGTACTTC CASSSTASSYEQYF
NA TRBJ1-2 NA TRBV7-2 16 TGTGCCAGCAGCTTAGTCTCGGGGCAGGGGCAGGATGGCTACACCTTC CASSLVSGQGQDGYTF
NA TRBJ2-1 TRBD1 TRBV29-1 12 TGCAGCGTCGGACAGGGCCGGAATGAGCAGTTCTTC CSVGQGRNEQFF
NA TRBJ2-5 NA TRBV7-9 13 TGTGCCAGCAGCTTAGCAGCGCGAGAGACCCAGTACTTC CASSLAARETQYF
NA TRBJ2-4 TRBD1 TRBV6-1 15 TGTGCCAGCAGGGACGGACAGGGAGCCAAAAACATTCAGTACTTC CASRDGQGAKNIQYF
once TRBJ2-5 TRBD2 TRBV5-1 15 TGCGCCAGCAGCTTGGCGGGACTAGAGCAAGAGACCCAGTACTTC CASSLAGLEQETQYF
NA TRBJ1-2 TRBD1 TRBV7-9 13 TGTGCCAGCAGCTTAGCAGGGGGCGGTGGCTACACCTTC CASSLAGGGGYTF
NA TRBJ2-7 NA TRBV27 14 TGTGCCAGCAGTTTGGGCCTAGGCAGGGACGAGCAGTACTTC CASSLGLGRDEQYF
NA TRBJ1-1 NA TRBV6-5 15 TGTGCCAGCAGTTCCGGGAGAGACCGGAACACTGAAGCTTTCTTT CASSSGRDRNTEAFF
NA TRBJ1-2 NA TRBV4-2 13 TGTGCCAGCAGCCAAAAACAGGGATATGGCTACACCTTC CASSQKQGYGYTF
once TRBJ1-6 TRBD1 TRBV14 15 TGTGCCAGCAGCCAACAGGGGGCCCCCAATTCACCCCTCCACTTT CASSQQGAPNSPLHF
NA TRBJ1-1 NA TRBV15 13 TGTGCCACCACCCCCCGAAGGGGCACTGAAGCTTTCTTT CATTPRRGTEAFF
NA TRBJ2-2 TRBD1 TRBV5-4 12 TGTGCCAGCAGCACAGGGGCCGGGGAGCTGTTTTTT CASSTGAGELFF
NA TRBJ1-2 NA TRBV9 14 TGTGCCAGCAGCGTGTCAGGGCTTAGCTATGGCTACACCTTC CASSVSGLSYGYTF
NA TRBJ1-1 TRBD1 TRBV6-5 14 TGTGCCAGCAGTTACGGACAGGGGGACACTGAAGCTTTCTTT CASSYGQGDTEAFF
NA TRBJ2-1 NA TRBV18 15 TGTGCCAGCTCACCCCAGGGGAACTCCTACAATGAGCAGTTCTTC CASSPQGNSYNEQFF
once TRBJ1-1 NA TRBV28 13 TGTGCCAGCATGCGGGCAGGTTGGACTGAAGCTTTCTTT CASMRAGWTEAFF
few TRBJ1-2 NA TRBV5-1 14 TGCGCCAGCAGCTTGACGGGCCCAGGGCAGTCCTACACCTTC CASSLTGPGQSYTF
NA TRBJ2-1 TRBD1 TRBV6-4 15 TGTGCCAGCAGTCCCGGGACAGGGATCCACAATGAGCAGTTCTTC CASSPGTGIHNEQFF
few TRBJ1-1 NA TRBV5-4 12 TGTGCCAGCAGCTTCGGTGGTACTGAAGCTTTCTTT CASSFGGTEAFF
NA TRBJ1-5 NA TRBV19 14 TGTGCCAGTAGTAGGGGACTGATCAATCAGCCCCAGCATTTT CASSRGLINQPQHF
NA TRBJ2-5 NA TRBV6-6 13 TGTGCCAGCACCCAGCGGCCCCAAGAGACCCAGTACTTC CASTQRPQETQYF
NA TRBJ2-5 NA TRBV20-1 11 TGCAGTGCCCCGTGGGCGGAGACCCAGTACTTC CSAPWAETQYF
NA TRBJ2-1 NA TRBV7-3 15 TGTGCCAGCAGCTTAGCCAGGGGTCGCTACAATGAGCAGTTCTTC CASSLARGRYNEQFF
NA TRBJ1-6 NA TRBV4-3 15 TGCGCCAGCAGCCAAGAAGGGGGAGTGAATTCACCCCTCCACTTT CASSQEGGVNSPLHF
few TRBJ2-1 TRBD2 TRBV19 16 TGTGCCAGTAGGACAATTAGCGGGGGGTCCTACAATGAGCAGTTCTTC CASRTISGGSYNEQFF
NA TRBJ1-1 NA TRBV6-1 12 TGTGCCAGCAGTGCAGGGTACACTGAAGCTTTCTTT CASSAGYTEAFF
NA TRBJ2-3 TRBD1 TRBV28 14 TGTGCCAGCCTCGACAGGGCGAGCACAGATACGCAGTATTTT CASLDRASTDTQYF
NA TRBJ1-5 NA TRBV7-9 14 TGTGCCAGCAGCTTTCAGGGTGACAATCAGCCCCAGCATTTT CASSFQGDNQPQHF
NA TRBJ2-3 TRBD2 TRBV9 14 TGTGCCAGCAGCGTAAGCGGGGGGAAGGATACGCAGTATTTT CASSVSGGKDTQYF
NA TRBJ2-1 TRBD2 TRBV5-4 15 TGTGCCAGCAGCCCAGGACTAGGATCCTACAATGAGCAGTTCTTC CASSPGLGSYNEQFF
NA TRBJ2-7 TRBD1 TRBV5-1 12 TGCGCCAGCAGCTTTCCAGGGGGCGAGCAGTACTTC CASSFPGGEQYF
NA TRBJ1-2 TRBD1 TRBV30 12 TGTGCCTGGATCAGGGGGGTCGGTGGCTACACCTTC CAWIRGVGGYTF
NA TRBJ1-2 TRBD1 TRBV6-4 15 TGTGCCAGCAGTGACCAGCCAGGGGGTGTTTATGGCTACACCTTC CASSDQPGGVYGYTF
NA TRBJ2-5 NA TRBV27 13 TGTGCCAGCCAGACTAGGCCTGGGGGGACCCAGTACTTC CASQTRPGGTQYF
few TRBJ1-5 TRBD1 TRBV30 13 TGTGCCTGGAGCCCAGGGGGAAATCAGCCCCAGCATTTT CAWSPGGNQPQHF